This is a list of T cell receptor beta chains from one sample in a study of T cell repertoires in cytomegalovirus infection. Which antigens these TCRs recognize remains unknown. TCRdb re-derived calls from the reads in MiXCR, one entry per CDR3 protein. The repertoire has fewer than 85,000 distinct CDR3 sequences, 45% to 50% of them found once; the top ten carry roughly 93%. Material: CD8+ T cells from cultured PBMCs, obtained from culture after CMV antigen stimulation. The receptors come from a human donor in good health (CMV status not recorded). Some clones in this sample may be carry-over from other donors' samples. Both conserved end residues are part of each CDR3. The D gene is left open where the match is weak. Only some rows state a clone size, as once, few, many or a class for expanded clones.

cdr3_aa: CASSPGGKGTEAFF; cdr3_nt: TGTGCCAGCAGCCCGGGGGGGAAGGGAACTGAAGCTTTCTTT; d_call: -; v_call: TRBV7-8; j_call: TRBJ1-1; clone_size: -
cdr3_aa: CASSPRLGGPYNEQFF; cdr3_nt: TGTGCCAGCAGCCCTCGACTCGGAGGACCCTACAATGAGCAGTTCTTC; d_call: -; v_call: TRBV11-2; j_call: TRBJ2-1; clone_size: few
cdr3_aa: CASSLLAGGRNYEQFF; cdr3_nt: TGTGCCAGCAGCTTGTTAGCGGGAGGGCGTAATTATGAGCAGTTCTTC; d_call: TRBD2; v_call: TRBV7-6; j_call: TRBJ2-1; clone_size: -
cdr3_aa: CASSLPLNTEAFF; cdr3_nt: TGTGCCAGCAGCTTACCCCTGAACACTGAAGCTTTCTTT; d_call: -; v_call: TRBV7-4; j_call: TRBJ1-1; clone_size: -
cdr3_aa: CASSLAGGTGKINSPLHF; cdr3_nt: TGTGCCAGCAGCTTAGCTGGGGGGACAGGGAAAATTAATTCACCCCTCCACTTT; d_call: TRBD1; v_call: TRBV7-8; j_call: TRBJ1-6; clone_size: many
cdr3_aa: CASGGTPMGEQFF; cdr3_nt: TGTGCCAGTGGAGGGACCCCTATGGGTGAGCAGTTCTTC; d_call: -; v_call: TRBV19; j_call: TRBJ2-1; clone_size: once
cdr3_aa: CASSHLAVEYNEQFF; cdr3_nt: TGTGCCAGTAGTCATCTAGCGGTCGAGTACAATGAGCAGTTCTTC; d_call: TRBD2; v_call: TRBV19; j_call: TRBJ2-1; clone_size: few
cdr3_aa: CASSDLTRATGELFF; cdr3_nt: TGTGCCAGCAGTGATCTCACGAGGGCCACCGGGGAGCTGTTTTTT; d_call: -; v_call: TRBV12-3/TRBV12-4; j_call: TRBJ2-2; clone_size: -
cdr3_aa: CASSLTGALLGTEAFF; cdr3_nt: TGTGCCAGCAGTTTGACAGGGGCCCTATTGGGCACTGAAGCTTTCTTT; d_call: TRBD1; v_call: TRBV6-2/TRBV6-3; j_call: TRBJ1-1; clone_size: -
cdr3_aa: CAISAPLGPGGKFF; cdr3_nt: TGTGCCATCAGTGCACCCCTGGGCCCAGGGGGCAAGTTCTTT; d_call: TRBD1; v_call: TRBV10-3; j_call: TRBJ1-1; clone_size: -
cdr3_aa: CASSSGTSGGVVNEQFF; cdr3_nt: TGTGCCAGCAGCTCGGGGACTAGCGGGGGTGTGGTCAATGAGCAGTTCTTC; d_call: TRBD2; v_call: TRBV7-9; j_call: TRBJ2-1; clone_size: few
cdr3_aa: CASSFGTGIYNEQFF; cdr3_nt: TGTGCCAGCAGCTTCGGGACAGGGATATACAATGAGCAGTTCTTC; d_call: TRBD1; v_call: TRBV7-3; j_call: TRBJ2-1; clone_size: few
cdr3_aa: CASSPTSRMYGYTF; cdr3_nt: TGTGCCAGCAGTCCCACTTCCAGGATGTATGGCTACACCTTC; d_call: -; v_call: TRBV28; j_call: TRBJ1-2; clone_size: few
cdr3_aa: CASTPGGISYNEQFF; cdr3_nt: TGTGCCAGCACCCCCGGCGGGATCTCCTACAATGAGCAGTTCTTC; d_call: -; v_call: TRBV7-2; j_call: TRBJ2-1; clone_size: -
cdr3_aa: CASSLSGDTGTGYTF; cdr3_nt: TGTGCCAGCAGTTTATCCGGAGACACCGGGACCGGCTACACCTTC; d_call: -; v_call: TRBV27; j_call: TRBJ1-2; clone_size: once
cdr3_aa: CASSLSGGKYNEQFF; cdr3_nt: TGTGCCAGCAGTTTAAGCGGGGGGAAGTACAATGAGCAGTTCTTC; d_call: TRBD2; v_call: TRBV12-3/TRBV12-4; j_call: TRBJ2-1; clone_size: -
cdr3_aa: CASSQVMVNEQFF; cdr3_nt: TGCGCCAGCAGCCAAGTAATGGTCAATGAGCAGTTCTTC; d_call: -; v_call: TRBV4-3; j_call: TRBJ2-1; clone_size: -
cdr3_aa: CASSEDYTGNYSNQPQHF; cdr3_nt: TGTGCCAGCAGTGAAGATTATACAGGGAACTATAGCAATCAGCCCCAGCATTTT; d_call: -; v_call: TRBV6-1; j_call: TRBJ1-5; clone_size: -
cdr3_aa: CASSLRFNYGYTF; cdr3_nt: TGTGCCAGCAGCTTAAGGTTTAACTATGGCTACACCTTC; d_call: -; v_call: TRBV11-1; j_call: TRBJ1-2; clone_size: -
cdr3_aa: CASRGLRQADENLFF; cdr3_nt: TGTGCCAGCAGGGGTTTGAGACAGGCGGACGAAAATCTGTTTTTT; d_call: -; v_call: TRBV25-1; j_call: TRBJ1-4; clone_size: -
cdr3_aa: CAISESRGGGTDTQYF; cdr3_nt: TGTGCCATCAGTGAAAGTAGGGGGGGGGGCACAGATACGCAGTATTTT; d_call: -; v_call: TRBV10-3; j_call: TRBJ2-3; clone_size: -
cdr3_aa: CASSVGSSGRVGQFF; cdr3_nt: TGTGCCAGCAGCGTAGGTTCTAGCGGGAGGGTTGGGCAGTTCTTC; d_call: TRBD2; v_call: TRBV9; j_call: TRBJ2-1; clone_size: -
cdr3_aa: CASSLEDTRGGYNEQFF; cdr3_nt: TGTGCCAGCAGCTTAGAGGACACCCGCGGGGGATACAATGAGCAGTTCTTC; d_call: TRBD2; v_call: TRBV7-4; j_call: TRBJ2-1; clone_size: -
cdr3_aa: CAIRTDRGDTQYF; cdr3_nt: TGTGCCATCAGGACTGACAGGGGAGATACGCAGTATTTT; d_call: TRBD1; v_call: TRBV10-3; j_call: TRBJ2-3; clone_size: -
cdr3_aa: CASSLALGSYNEQFF; cdr3_nt: TGTGCCAGCAGCTTAGCACTCGGCTCCTACAATGAGCAGTTCTTC; d_call: -; v_call: TRBV7-8; j_call: TRBJ2-1; clone_size: few
cdr3_aa: CASILDLGAGELFF; cdr3_nt: TGTGCCAGCATCCTGGACCTTGGGGCCGGGGAGCTGTTTTTT; d_call: -; v_call: TRBV12-3/TRBV12-4; j_call: TRBJ2-2; clone_size: -
cdr3_aa: CASSLDRKDQPQHF; cdr3_nt: TGTGCCAGCAGCCTGGACAGAAAAGATCAGCCCCAGCATTTT; d_call: -; v_call: TRBV12-3/TRBV12-4; j_call: TRBJ1-5; clone_size: -
cdr3_aa: CASRGGSEQYF; cdr3_nt: TGTGCCAGCCGGGGGGGCTCCGAGCAGTACTTC; d_call: TRBD2; v_call: TRBV27; j_call: TRBJ2-7; clone_size: -
cdr3_aa: CASRQGRDSTDTQYF; cdr3_nt: TGTGCCAGCAGGCAGGGGAGGGACAGCACAGATACGCAGTATTTT; d_call: -; v_call: TRBV6-5; j_call: TRBJ2-3; clone_size: few
cdr3_aa: CASTPNRMNTEAFF; cdr3_nt: TGTGCCAGCACACCGAACAGGATGAACACTGAAGCTTTCTTT; d_call: -; v_call: TRBV7-9; j_call: TRBJ1-1; clone_size: few
cdr3_aa: CASGGSSYEQYF; cdr3_nt: TGTGCCAGCGGAGGAAGCTCCTACGAGCAGTACTTC; d_call: -; v_call: TRBV27; j_call: TRBJ2-7; clone_size: -
cdr3_aa: CASSLGGGLGQNEQYF; cdr3_nt: TGTGCCAGCAGCTTGGGGGGCGGTCTAGGGCAGAACGAGCAGTACTTC; d_call: -; v_call: TRBV7-6; j_call: TRBJ2-7; clone_size: -
cdr3_aa: CASSSIGLPRQETQYF; cdr3_nt: TGTGCCAGCAGTTCCATCGGACTACCGAGACAAGAGACCCAGTACTTC; d_call: -; v_call: TRBV6-2/TRBV6-3; j_call: TRBJ2-5; clone_size: -
cdr3_aa: CASSFRTGANYGYTF; cdr3_nt: TGTGCCAGTAGTTTCCGGACAGGAGCAAACTATGGCTACACCTTC; d_call: TRBD1; v_call: TRBV19; j_call: TRBJ1-2; clone_size: -
cdr3_aa: CASSRAGGSTDTQYF; cdr3_nt: TGCGCCAGCAGCCGGGCGGGGGGAAGCACAGATACGCAGTATTTT; d_call: TRBD2; v_call: TRBV4-1; j_call: TRBJ2-3; clone_size: many
cdr3_aa: CASSIGRTHTEAFF; cdr3_nt: TGTGCCAGCAGTATTGGACGGACTCACACTGAAGCTTTCTTT; d_call: -; v_call: TRBV28; j_call: TRBJ1-1; clone_size: few
cdr3_aa: CASSLFGLAGEYEQYF; cdr3_nt: TGTGCCAGCAGTTTATTTGGACTAGCGGGAGAGTACGAGCAGTACTTC; d_call: TRBD2; v_call: TRBV27; j_call: TRBJ2-7; clone_size: -